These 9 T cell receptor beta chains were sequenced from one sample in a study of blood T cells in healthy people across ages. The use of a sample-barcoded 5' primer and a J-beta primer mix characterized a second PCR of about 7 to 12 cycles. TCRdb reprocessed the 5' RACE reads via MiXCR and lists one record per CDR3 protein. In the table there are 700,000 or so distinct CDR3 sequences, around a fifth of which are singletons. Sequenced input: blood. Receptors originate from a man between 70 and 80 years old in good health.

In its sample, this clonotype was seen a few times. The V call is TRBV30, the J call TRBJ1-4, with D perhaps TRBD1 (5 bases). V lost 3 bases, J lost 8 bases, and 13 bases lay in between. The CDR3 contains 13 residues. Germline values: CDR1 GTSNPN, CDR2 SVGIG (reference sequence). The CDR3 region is CAWSGGGKEKLFF. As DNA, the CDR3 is TGTGCCTGGAGCGGTGGGGGAAAGGAAAAACTGTTTTTT.

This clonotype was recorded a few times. CDR3 amino acids: CASSPGTGSRDTQYF. The CDR3 DNA reads as TGTGCCAGCAGTCCCGGGACGGGGTCCAGGGATACGCAGTATTTT. The genes are TRBV12-3 or TRBV12-4 and TRBJ2-3; D is perhaps TRBD1 or TRBD2 (5 bases each). Trimming left V 5 bases short and J 6 bases short, with 18 bases between. CDR3 size: 15 residues.

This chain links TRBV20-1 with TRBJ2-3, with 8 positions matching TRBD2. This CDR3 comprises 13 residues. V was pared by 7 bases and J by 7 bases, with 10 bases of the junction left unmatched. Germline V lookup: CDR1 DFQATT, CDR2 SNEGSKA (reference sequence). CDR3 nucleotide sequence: TGCAGTGTCAGAACTAGCGGCAGTAATACGCAGTATTTT. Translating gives CSVRTSGSNTQYF.

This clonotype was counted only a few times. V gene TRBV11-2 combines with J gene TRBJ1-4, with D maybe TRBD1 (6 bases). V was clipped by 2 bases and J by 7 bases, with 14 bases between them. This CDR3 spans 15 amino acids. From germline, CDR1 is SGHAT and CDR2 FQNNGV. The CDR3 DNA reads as TGTGCCAGCAGCTTAAAGGGGACAACCCGTGAAAAACTGTTTTTT. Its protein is CASSLKGTTREKLFF.

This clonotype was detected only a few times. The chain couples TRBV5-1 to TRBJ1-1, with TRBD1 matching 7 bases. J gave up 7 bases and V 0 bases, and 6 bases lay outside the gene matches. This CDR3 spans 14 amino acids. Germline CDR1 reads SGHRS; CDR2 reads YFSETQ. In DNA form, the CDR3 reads TGCGCCAGCAGCTTGGCCAGAGGGGGCGGTGAAGCTTTCTTT. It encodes CASSLARGGGEAFF. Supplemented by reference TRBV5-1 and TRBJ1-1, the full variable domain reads KAGVTQTPRYLIKTRGQQVTLSCSPISGHRSVSWYQQTPGQGLQFLFEYFSETQRNKGNFPGRFSGRQFSNSRSEMNVSTLELGDSALYLCASSLARGGGEAFFGQGTRLTVV.

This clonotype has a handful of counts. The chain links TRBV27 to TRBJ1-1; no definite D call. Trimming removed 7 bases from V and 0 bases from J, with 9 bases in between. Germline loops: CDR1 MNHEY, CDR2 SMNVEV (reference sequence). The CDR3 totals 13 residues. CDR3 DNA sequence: TGTGCCAGCAAGGCCAGGATGAACACTGAAGCTTTCTTT. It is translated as CASKARMNTEAFF.

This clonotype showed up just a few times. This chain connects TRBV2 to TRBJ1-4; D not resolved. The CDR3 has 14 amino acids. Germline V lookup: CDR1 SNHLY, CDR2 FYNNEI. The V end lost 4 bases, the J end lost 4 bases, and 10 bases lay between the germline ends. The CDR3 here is CASSVPQVNEKLFF. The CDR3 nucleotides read TGTGCCAGCAGTGTCCCACAAGTTAATGAAAAACTGTTTTTT.

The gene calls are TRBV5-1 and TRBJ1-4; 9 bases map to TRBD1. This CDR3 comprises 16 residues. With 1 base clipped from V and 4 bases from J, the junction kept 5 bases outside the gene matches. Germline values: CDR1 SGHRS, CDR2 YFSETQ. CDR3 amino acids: CASSLTSGQGNEKLFF. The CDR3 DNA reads TGCGCCAGCAGCTTGACATCGGGACAGGGTAATGAAAAACTGTTTTTT.

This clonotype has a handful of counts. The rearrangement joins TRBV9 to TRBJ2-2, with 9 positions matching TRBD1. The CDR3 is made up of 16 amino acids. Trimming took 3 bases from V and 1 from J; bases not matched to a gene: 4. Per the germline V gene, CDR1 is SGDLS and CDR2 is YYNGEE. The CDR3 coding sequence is TGTGCCAGCAGCGCCCAGACAGGGGGGAACACCGGGGAGCTGTTTTTT. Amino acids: CASSAQTGGNTGELFF.